This T cell receptor (beta chain) was obtained from a study of blood T cell repertoires in COVID-19. Some clones are missing from TCRdb's copy, which holds only in-frame ones; the method was immunoSEQ multiplex PCR. The data contain approximately 110,000 clones, around 89% of them singletons. From germline, CDR1 is GTSNPN and CDR2 SVGIG (reference sequence). CDR3 size: 22 residues. J was trimmed by 2 bases and V by 3 bases; bases with no gene match: 20. The specimen sequenced was peripheral blood. This chain joins TRBV30 and TRBJ2-2; 14 positions match TRBD2. This TCR was sampled from a woman older than 75 with acute or convalescent COVID-19. The CDR3 nucleotides read TGTGCCTGGAGACCCGGACCCGGAAGGACTAGCGGGGGGAAAATAAACACCGGGGAGCTGTTTTTT. Protein: CAWRPGPGRTSGGKINTGELFF.